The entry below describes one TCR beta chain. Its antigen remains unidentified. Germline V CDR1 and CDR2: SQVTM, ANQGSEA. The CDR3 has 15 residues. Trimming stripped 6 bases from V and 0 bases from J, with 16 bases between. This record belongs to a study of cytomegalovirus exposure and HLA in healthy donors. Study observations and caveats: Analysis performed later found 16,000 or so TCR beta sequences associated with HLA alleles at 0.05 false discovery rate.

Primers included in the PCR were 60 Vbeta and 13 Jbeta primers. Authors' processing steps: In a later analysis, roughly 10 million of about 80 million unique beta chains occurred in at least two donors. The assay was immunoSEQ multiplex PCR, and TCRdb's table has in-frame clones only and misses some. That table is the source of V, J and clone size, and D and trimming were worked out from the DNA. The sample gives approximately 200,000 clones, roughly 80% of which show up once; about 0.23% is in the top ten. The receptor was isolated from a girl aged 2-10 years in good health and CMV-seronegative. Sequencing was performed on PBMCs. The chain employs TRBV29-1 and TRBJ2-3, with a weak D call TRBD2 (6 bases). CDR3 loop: CSVSQRRVSTDTQYF. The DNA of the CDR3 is TGCAGCGTCTCCCAGCGGAGGGTTAGCACAGATACGCAGTATTTT.